Below are 17 T cell receptor beta chains sequenced from a single sample in a study of blood T cell repertoires in COVID-19. Using immunoSEQ multiplex PCR, the repertoire was profiled, and TCRdb retains in-frame clones only, with some absent. The sample lists 70,000 to 80,000 clones; around 91% were seen once. The specimen was peripheral blood. Receptors originate from a human donor in a cohort sampled during active COVID-19.

The chain combines TRBV19 with TRBJ1-5; no firm D call. This CDR3 is built from 13 residues. V dropped 8 bases and J dropped 3 bases, with 11 bases sitting between them. Germline CDR1 reads LNHDA; CDR2 reads SQIVND (reference sequence). For the CDR3, the DNA is TGTGCCAGTGTTGGCAGTTACAATCAGCCCCAGCATTTT. Encoded protein: CASVGSYNQPQHF.

The rearrangement uses TRBV7-2 and TRBJ2-2, with unresolved D. The CDR3 spans 15 residues. V was trimmed by 4 bases and J by 6 bases, leaving 15 bases between them. Germline V gives CDR1 SGHTA, CDR2 FQGNSA. As DNA, the CDR3 is TGTGCCAGCAGCTCCTCCTACGACTTTGCCGGGGAGCTGTTTTTT. Amino acid sequence: CASSSSYDFAGELFF.

The V call is TRBV7-9, the J call TRBJ2-1; D perhaps matches TRBD1 (5 bases). V lost 8 bases, J lost 2 bases, and 13 bases lay in between. The CDR3 consists of 14 residues. Germline V lookup: CDR1 SEHNR, CDR2 FQNEAQ (reference sequence). CDR3 residues: CASFRTPTYNEQFF. DNA of the CDR3: TGTGCCAGCTTCCGGACACCTACCTACAATGAGCAGTTCTTC.

The V gene is TRBV7-8, the J gene TRBJ1-2, with 7 bases aligning to TRBD1. Per germline, CDR1 SGHVS and CDR2 FQNEAQ. V was pared by 5 bases and J by 8 bases, with 8 bases of the junction left unmatched. This CDR3 contains 13 residues. In DNA, the CDR3 is TGTGCCAGCAGCCCGCCAGGGGGTGCCGGCTACACCTTC. Its translation: CASSPPGGAGYTF. Full variable domain (outside the CDR3, taken from reference TRBV7-8 and TRBJ1-2): GAGVSQSPRYKVAKRGQDVALRCDPISGHVSLFWYQQALGQGPEFLTYFQNEAQLDKSGLPSDRFFAERPEGSVSTLKIQRTQQEDSAVYLCASSPPGGAGYTFGSGTRLTVV.

The chain recombines TRBV11-2 with TRBJ2-2; 11 positions match TRBD1. Unmatched junction bases numbered 3, after V lost 5 bases and J lost 4 bases. Germline CDR1 reads SGHAT; CDR2 reads FQNNGV. The CDR3 consists of 15 residues. This CDR3 reads CASSPGTGGTGELFF. CDR3 nucleotides: TGTGCCAGCAGCCCGGGGACAGGGGGCACCGGGGAGCTGTTTTTT.

The chain combines TRBV11-2 with TRBJ1-1, with a possible D match to TRBD1 (5 bases). The CDR3 consists of 14 residues. The ends were cut back, 0 bases at V and 2 bases at J, with 7 bases in the middle. CDR1 and CDR2 from the germline V gene are SGHAT and FQNNGV. The CDR3 DNA reads as TGTGCCAGCAGCTTAGATTGGACAAACACTGAAGCTTTCTTT. This encodes CASSLDWTNTEAFF.

The genes are TRBV29-1 and TRBJ2-7; D is possibly TRBD1 (6 bases). Trimming pared 5 bases from V and 5 bases from J, leaving 13 bases between. CDR1 SQVTM and CDR2 ANQGSEA come from the germline V gene. The CDR3 extends over 12 amino acids. The CDR3 spells CSVRQAAHEQYF. CDR3 DNA: TGCAGCGTTCGACAGGCCGCCCACGAGCAGTACTTC.

The V gene is TRBV5-1, the J gene TRBJ2-3; 10 bases agree with TRBD2. Germline lookup yields CDR1 SGHRS and CDR2 YFSETQ. The J segment lost 3 bases and the V segment lost 3 bases, leaving 4 bases of the junction unmatched. This CDR3 comprises 15 residues. CDR3 coding DNA: TGCGCCAGCAGCTACCCTAGCGGGGGTACAGATACGCAGTATTTT. Translated: CASSYPSGGTDTQYF.

The chain is built from TRBV11-2 and TRBJ2-1; D may be TRBD2 (5 bases). Germline CDR1 reads SGHAT; CDR2 reads FQNNGV. The ends were cut back, 8 bases at V and 4 bases at J, with 15 bases in the middle. This CDR3 region has 14 residues. In DNA, the CDR3 is TGTGCCAGCTCCAGAGGGAGTATATACAATGAGCAGTTCTTC. Translating it yields CASSRGSIYNEQFF.

The CDR3 loop is CASSLSGYSSYEQYF. CDR3 coding DNA: TGTGCCAGCAGTTTAAGCGGGTATAGCTCCTACGAGCAGTACTTC. The gene calls are TRBV7-2 and TRBJ2-7; a possible D gene is TRBD2 (6 bases). The CDR3 runs 15 residues. Trimming removed 6 bases at V and 0 bases at J, with 15 bases between. Germline V gives CDR1 SGHTA, CDR2 FQGNSA.

V gene TRBV7-7 combines with J gene TRBJ2-2, with 11 bases matching TRBD1. CDR1 SSHAT and CDR2 FNYEAQ come from the germline V gene (reference sequence). CDR3 length: 15 amino acids. V gave up 9 bases and J gave up 6 bases; unmatched junction bases: 9. The CDR3 reads CASRPGTGGSGELFF. CDR3 nucleotides: TGTGCCAGTAGACCCGGGACAGGGGGTTCCGGGGAGCTGTTTTTT.

This chain links TRBV6-5 with TRBJ1-2; TRBD1 aligns across 9 bases. V was pared by 2 bases and J by 8 bases, with 9 bases of the junction left unmatched. CDR3 length: 15 amino acids. CDR1 is MNHEY and CDR2 is SVGAGI in the germline V gene. The CDR3 spells CASSYGARTGAGYTF. The CDR3 DNA sequence: TGTGCCAGCAGTTACGGGGCTCGGACAGGGGCCGGCTACACCTTC.

The genes are TRBV24-1 and TRBJ2-2; TRBD2 is a possible D gene (7 bases). Germline assignment: CDR1 KGHDR and CDR2 SFDVKD. CDR3 length: 12 amino acids. V was shortened by 9 bases and J by 7 bases, with 11 bases between the two germline ends. DNA of the CDR3: TGTGCCACCGGGGGGGGCCACGGGGAGCTGTTTTTT. Its protein product is CATGGGHGELFF.

This clone is a singleton in its sample. The V call is TRBV7-9, the J call TRBJ2-7; 7 bases match TRBD2. With V trimmed by 0 bases and J by 6 bases, 2 bases remained unmatched. The germline V gene encodes CDR1 SEHNR and CDR2 FQNEAQ (reference sequence). The length of the CDR3 is 13 residues. Written as DNA, the CDR3 is TGTGCCAGCAGCTTAGCGCCTAGCGGCGAGCAGTACTTC. This encodes CASSLAPSGEQYF.

This clone was found once. The genes are TRBV10-1 and TRBJ2-5; 13 positions agree with TRBD2. The V segment lost 5 bases and the J segment 5 bases; nucleotides outside the gene matches: 8. CDR1 is WNHNN and CDR2 is SYGVQD in the germline V gene (reference sequence). The CDR3 sequence is 16 residues long. The CDR3 region has the DNA TGCGCCAGCAGTCCGGGACTAGCGGGGACTAGGGAGACCCAGTACTTC. Amino acid sequence: CASSPGLAGTRETQYF.

The J gene is TRBJ2-3, the V gene TRBV9; 10 positions match TRBD1. The trim removed 5 bases at V and 6 bases at J, leaving 9 bases unmatched. The CDR3 runs 15 residues. Germline CDR1 and CDR2: SGDLS and YYNGEE. The DNA of the CDR3 is TGTGCCAGCAGAGGGACAGGGGATATGATGGATACGCAGTATTTT. Translating gives CASRGTGDMMDTQYF.

The chain is built from TRBV19 and TRBJ1-1; perhaps TRBD1 as D (5 bases). V gave up 5 bases and J gave up 6 bases, with 19 bases separating them. Germline V gene sequence: CDR1 LNHDA, CDR2 SQIVND (reference sequence). This CDR3 comprises 15 residues. This CDR3 reads CASSPLPTQGAEAFF. As DNA, the CDR3 is TGTGCCAGTAGTCCACTACCGACGCAAGGGGCTGAAGCTTTCTTT.